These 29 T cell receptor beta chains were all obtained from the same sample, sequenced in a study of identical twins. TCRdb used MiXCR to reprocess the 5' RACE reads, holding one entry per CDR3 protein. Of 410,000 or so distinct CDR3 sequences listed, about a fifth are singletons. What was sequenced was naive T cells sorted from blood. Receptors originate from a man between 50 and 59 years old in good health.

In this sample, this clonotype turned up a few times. The CDR3 loop is CASSYDATPSYEQYF. CDR3 sequence (DNA): TGTGCCAGCTCGTACGACGCCACTCCCTCCTACGAGCAGTACTTC. The chain is built from TRBV7-2 and TRBJ2-7; D remains unclear. V lost 8 bases and J 0 bases, leaving 17 bases between the germline ends. Germline loops: CDR1 SGHTA, CDR2 FQGNSA. The CDR3 runs 15 residues.

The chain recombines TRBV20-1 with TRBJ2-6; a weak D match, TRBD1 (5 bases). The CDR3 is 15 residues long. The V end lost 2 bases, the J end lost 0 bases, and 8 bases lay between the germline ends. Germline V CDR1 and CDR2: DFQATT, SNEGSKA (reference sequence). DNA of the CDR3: TGCAGTGCTAGAAGGGGTCCCTCTGGGGCCAACGTCCTGACTTTC. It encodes CSARRGPSGANVLTF.

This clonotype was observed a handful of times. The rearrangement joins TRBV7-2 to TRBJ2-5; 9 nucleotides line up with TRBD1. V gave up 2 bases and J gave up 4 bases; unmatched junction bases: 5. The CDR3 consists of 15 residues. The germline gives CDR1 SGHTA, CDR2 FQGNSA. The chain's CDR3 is CASSLTGTGRETQYF. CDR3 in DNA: TGTGCCAGCAGCTTAACCGGGACAGGGAGAGAGACCCAGTACTTC.

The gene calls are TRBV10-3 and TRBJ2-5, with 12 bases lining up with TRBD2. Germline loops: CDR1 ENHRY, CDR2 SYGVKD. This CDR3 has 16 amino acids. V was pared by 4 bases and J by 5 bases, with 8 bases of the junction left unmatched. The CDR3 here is CAISVSLAGGLETQYF. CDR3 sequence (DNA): TGTGCCATCAGTGTCTCACTAGCGGGAGGACTTGAGACCCAGTACTTC.

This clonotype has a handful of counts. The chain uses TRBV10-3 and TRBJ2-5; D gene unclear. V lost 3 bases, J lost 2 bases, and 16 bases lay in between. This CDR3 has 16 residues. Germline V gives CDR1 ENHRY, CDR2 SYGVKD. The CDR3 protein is CAISDGRLGQQETQYF. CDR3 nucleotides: TGTGCCATCAGTGACGGGCGTCTCGGGCAGCAAGAGACCCAGTACTTC.

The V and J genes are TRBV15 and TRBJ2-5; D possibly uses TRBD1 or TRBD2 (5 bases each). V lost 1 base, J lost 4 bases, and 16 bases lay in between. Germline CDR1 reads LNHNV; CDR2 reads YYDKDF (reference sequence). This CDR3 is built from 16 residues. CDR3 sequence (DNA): TGTGCCACCAGCAGAGGGCTGAGGGGTCGGGGAGAGACCCAGTACTTC. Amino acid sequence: CATSRGLRGRGETQYF. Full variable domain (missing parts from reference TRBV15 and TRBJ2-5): DAMVIQNPRYQVTQFGKPVTLSCSQTLNHNVMYWYQQKSSQAPKLLFHYYDKDFNNEADTPDNFQSRRPNTSFCFLDIRSPGLGDTAMYLCATSRGLRGRGETQYFGPGTRLLVL.

CDR3 amino acids: CASSLAGNAYEQYF. Written as DNA, the CDR3 is TGTGCCAGCAGCTTAGCCGGGAACGCCTACGAGCAGTACTTC. This chain links TRBV7-2 with TRBJ2-7, with TRBD2 as a possible D gene (5 bases). Trimming pared 0 bases from V and 2 bases from J, leaving 8 bases between. The germline gives CDR1 SGHTA, CDR2 FQGNSA. There are 14 residues in the CDR3.

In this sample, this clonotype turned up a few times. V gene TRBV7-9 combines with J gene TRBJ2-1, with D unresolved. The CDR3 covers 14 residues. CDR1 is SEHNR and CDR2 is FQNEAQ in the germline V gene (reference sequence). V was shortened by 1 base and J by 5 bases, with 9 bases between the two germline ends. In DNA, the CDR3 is TGTGCCAGCAGCTTAGTCAGGCCCCACAATGAGCAGTTCTTC. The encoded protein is CASSLVRPHNEQFF.

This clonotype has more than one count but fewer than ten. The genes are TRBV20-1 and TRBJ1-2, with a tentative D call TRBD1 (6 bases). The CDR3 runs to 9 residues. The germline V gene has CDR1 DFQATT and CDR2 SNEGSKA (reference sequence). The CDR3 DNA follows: TGCAGGGAGGGGGGTGGCTACACCTTC. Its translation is CREGGGYTF.

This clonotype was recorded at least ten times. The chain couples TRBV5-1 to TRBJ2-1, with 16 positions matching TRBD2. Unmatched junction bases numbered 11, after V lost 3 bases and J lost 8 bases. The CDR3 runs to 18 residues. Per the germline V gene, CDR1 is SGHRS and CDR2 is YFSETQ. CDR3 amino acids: CASSSGTSGGESVDEQFF. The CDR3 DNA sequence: TGCGCCAGCAGCTCCGGGACTAGCGGGGGGGAGAGTGTCGATGAGCAGTTCTTC.

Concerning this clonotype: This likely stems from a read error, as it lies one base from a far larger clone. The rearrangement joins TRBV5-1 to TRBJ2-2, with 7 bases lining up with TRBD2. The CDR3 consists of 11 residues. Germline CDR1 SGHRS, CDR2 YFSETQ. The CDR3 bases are TGCGCCATCAGCGGGGCCGGGGAGCTGTTTTTT. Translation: CAISGAGELFF.

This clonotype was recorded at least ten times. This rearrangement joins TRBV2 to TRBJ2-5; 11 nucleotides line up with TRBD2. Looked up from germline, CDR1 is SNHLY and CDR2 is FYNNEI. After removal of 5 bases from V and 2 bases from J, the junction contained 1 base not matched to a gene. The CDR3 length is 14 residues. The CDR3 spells CASSTSGSQETQYF. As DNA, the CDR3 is TGTGCCAGCAGTACTAGCGGGAGTCAAGAGACCCAGTACTTC.

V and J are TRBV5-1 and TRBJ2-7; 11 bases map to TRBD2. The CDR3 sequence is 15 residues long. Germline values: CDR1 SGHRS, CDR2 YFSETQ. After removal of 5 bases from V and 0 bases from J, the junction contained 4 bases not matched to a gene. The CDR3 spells CASSSTSGISYEQYF. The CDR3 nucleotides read TGCGCCAGCAGTTCGACTAGCGGGATCTCCTACGAGCAGTACTTC.

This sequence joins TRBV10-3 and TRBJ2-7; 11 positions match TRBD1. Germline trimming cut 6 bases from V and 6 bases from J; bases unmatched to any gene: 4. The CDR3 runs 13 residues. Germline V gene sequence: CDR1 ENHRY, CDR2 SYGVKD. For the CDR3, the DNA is TGTGCCATCAGGACCGGGACAGGGGGCGAGCAGTACTTC. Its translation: CAIRTGTGGEQYF.

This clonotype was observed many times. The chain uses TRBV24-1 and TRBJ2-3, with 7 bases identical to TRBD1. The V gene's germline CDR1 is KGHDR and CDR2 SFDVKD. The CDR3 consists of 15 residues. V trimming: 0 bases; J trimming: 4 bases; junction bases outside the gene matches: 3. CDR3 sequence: CATSDLKGAADTQYF. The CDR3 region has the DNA TGTGCCACCAGTGATTTGAAGGGGGCAGCAGATACGCAGTATTTT.

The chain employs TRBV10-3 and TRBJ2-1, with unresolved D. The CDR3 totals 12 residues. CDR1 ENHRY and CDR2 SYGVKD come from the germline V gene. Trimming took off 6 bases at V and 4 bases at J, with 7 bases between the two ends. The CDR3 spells CAISDGYNEQFF. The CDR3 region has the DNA TGTGCCATCAGCGACGGTTACAATGAGCAGTTCTTC.

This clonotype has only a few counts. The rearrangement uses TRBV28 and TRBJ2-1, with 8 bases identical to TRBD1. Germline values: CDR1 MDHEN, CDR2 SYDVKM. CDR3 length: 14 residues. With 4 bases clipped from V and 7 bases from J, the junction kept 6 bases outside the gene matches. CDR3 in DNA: TGTGCCAGCAGTTCCAGACAGGGGTATAATGAGCAGTTCTTC. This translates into CASSSRQGYNEQFF.

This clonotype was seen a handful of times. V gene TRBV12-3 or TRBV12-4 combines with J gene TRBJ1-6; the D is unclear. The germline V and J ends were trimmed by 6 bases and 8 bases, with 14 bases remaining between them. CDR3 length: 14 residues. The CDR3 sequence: CASSGRRSDSPLHF. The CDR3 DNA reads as TGTGCCAGCAGCGGGCGGAGAAGTGATTCACCCCTCCACTTT.

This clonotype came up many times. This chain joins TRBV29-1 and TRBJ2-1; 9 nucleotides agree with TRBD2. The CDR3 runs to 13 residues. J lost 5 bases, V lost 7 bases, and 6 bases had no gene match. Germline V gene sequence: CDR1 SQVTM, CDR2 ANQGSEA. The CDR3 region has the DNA TGCAGCGGCGGACTAGCGTCCCACAATGAGCAGTTCTTC. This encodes CSGGLASHNEQFF.

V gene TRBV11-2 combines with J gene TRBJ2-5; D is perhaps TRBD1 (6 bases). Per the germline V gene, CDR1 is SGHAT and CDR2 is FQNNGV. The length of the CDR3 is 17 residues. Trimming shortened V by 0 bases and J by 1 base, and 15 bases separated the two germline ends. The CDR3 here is CASSLDQGGSVQETQYF. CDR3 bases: TGTGCCAGCAGCTTAGATCAAGGGGGATCGGTCCAAGAGACCCAGTACTTC.

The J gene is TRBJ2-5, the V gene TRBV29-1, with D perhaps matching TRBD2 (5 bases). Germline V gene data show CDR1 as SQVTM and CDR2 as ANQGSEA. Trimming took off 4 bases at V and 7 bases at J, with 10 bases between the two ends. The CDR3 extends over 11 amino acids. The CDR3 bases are TGCAGCGTTGGAGGGCTGGGGACCCAGTACTTC. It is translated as CSVGGLGTQYF.

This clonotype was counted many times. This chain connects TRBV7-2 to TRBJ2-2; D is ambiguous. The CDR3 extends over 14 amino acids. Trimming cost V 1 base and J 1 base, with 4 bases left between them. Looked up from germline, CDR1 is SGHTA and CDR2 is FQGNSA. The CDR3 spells CASSLVVNTGELFF. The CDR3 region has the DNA TGTGCCAGCAGCTTAGTGGTGAACACCGGGGAGCTGTTTTTT.

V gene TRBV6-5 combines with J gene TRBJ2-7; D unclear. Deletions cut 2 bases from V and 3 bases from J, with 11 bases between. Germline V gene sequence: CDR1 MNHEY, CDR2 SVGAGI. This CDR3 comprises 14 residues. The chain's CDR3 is CASSYDELFYEQYF. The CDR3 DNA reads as TGTGCCAGCAGTTACGATGAGCTTTTCTACGAGCAGTACTTC.

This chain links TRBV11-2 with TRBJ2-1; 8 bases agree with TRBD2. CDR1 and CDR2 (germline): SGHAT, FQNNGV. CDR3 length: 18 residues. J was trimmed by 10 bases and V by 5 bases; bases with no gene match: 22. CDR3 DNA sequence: TGTGCCAGCAGCCCCCGCCTAGCGGGCCGGGTACATATGCGGGAGCAGTTCTTC. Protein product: CASSPRLAGRVHMREQFF.

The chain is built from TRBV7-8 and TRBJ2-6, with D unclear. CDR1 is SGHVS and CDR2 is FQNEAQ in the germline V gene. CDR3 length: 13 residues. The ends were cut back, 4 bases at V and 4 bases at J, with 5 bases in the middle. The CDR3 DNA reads TGTGCCAGCAGCTCGGTAGGGGCCAACGTCCTGACTTTC. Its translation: CASSSVGANVLTF.

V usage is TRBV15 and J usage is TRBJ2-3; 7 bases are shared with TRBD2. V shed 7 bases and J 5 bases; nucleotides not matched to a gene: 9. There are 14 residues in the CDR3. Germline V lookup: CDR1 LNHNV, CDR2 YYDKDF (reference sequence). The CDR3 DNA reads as TGTGCCACCACCGCGAGGCGGGGGATAGATACGCAGTATTTT. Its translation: CATTARRGIDTQYF.

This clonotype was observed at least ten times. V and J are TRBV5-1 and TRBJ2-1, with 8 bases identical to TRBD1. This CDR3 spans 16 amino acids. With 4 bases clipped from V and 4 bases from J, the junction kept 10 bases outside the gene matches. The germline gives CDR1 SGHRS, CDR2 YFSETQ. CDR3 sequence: CASSVGGTGGYNEQFF. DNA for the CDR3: TGCGCCAGCAGCGTGGGCGGGACAGGAGGATACAATGAGCAGTTCTTC.

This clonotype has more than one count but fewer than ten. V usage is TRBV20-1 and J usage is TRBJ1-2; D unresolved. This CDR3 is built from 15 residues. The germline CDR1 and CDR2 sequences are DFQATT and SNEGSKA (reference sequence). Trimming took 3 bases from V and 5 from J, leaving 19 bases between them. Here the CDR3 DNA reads TGCAGTGCTAGCCGGACTCTGGAGGGCGGTTATGGCTACACCTTC. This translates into CSASRTLEGGYGYTF.

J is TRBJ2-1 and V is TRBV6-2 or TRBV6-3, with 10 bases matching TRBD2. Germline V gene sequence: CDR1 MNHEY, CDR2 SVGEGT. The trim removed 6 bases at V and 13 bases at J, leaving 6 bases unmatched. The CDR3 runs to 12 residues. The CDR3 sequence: CASSPAGGQQFF. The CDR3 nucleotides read TGTGCCAGCAGCCCAGCGGGAGGGCAACAGTTCTTC.